Listed here is a single TCR beta chain. The antigen is unknown. The junction and the germline gene differ at one end; a read error may be behind it. No cell sorting was done before RNA was extracted from the tissue. The normal lung tissue was taken more than 3 cm from the tumor edge. The data stem from a study of tumor and adjacent non-tumor tissue in lung cancer. As for the study in general: The cohort had around twelve adenocarcinoma, a couple of squamous cell and 1 small cell patients. Some 4.2 million productive TCRbeta reads were obtained per sample on average.

The library came from three nested PCR rounds adapted from ARM-PCR protocols. TCRdb called the multiplex PCR reads again in MiXCR, with one record for every CDR3 protein. The top ten clones hold 20% to 25% of a sample with 52,000 or so distinct CDR3 sequences, roughly 69% of them seen once. Study-level results: Compared with tumor, normal lung showed significantly lower TCR diversity. In normal lung, the top 100 clones were significantly more dominant than in tumor.

This clonotype originated in a woman aged 55-69 years with non-small cell lung cancer. The sequencing sample was made of distant non-tumor lung tissue.

The CDR3 nucleotides read TGTGCCAGCAGCTTTTTAGAGATCACAGATACACAGTATTTT. Its translation: CASSFLEITDTQYF. V usage is TRBV5-5 and J usage is TRBJ2-3; D call uncertain. This CDR3 is built from 14 residues. Germline CDR1 and CDR2: SGHKS and YYEKEE (reference sequence).